The rows below give T cell receptor beta chains drawn from one sample of a study of shared clonotypes between healthy human individuals. This table comes from immunoSEQ multiplex PCR, and its TCRdb copy is limited to in-frame clones, with some not included. Of approximately 1,500,000 clones in the sample, around 98% were seen once. Sequencing was done on a sample of naive CD4+ T cells sorted from blood. All receptors come from a man aged 25-40 years in good health. The conserved cysteine and the conserved F or W are not part of the CDR3 here. Clone size is shown for a subset of rows, as once, few, many or a class of expanded clone.

cdr3_aa	v_call	clone_size
ASSIRQGPETQY	TRBV19	-
ASSFGTASGANVLT	TRBV5-4	-
ASSDRPYEQY	TRBV25-1	-
ASSIGAYNEQF	TRBV19	once
ASSLAGGGYNEQF	TRBV27	-
SARVIESQY	TRBV20-1	once
ASSPGQPLGNQPQH	TRBV9	-
ASSLGHPILTSTDTQY	TRBV5-1	-
ASSGVGDRLLGGYT	TRBV6-1	-
ASSIFTGDNQPQH	TRBV19	-
AISESTQGRGTHGYT	TRBV10-3	-
ASSLDPGWTDNEQF	TRBV28	once
ASSLISAITDTQY	TRBV11-1	-
ASSQAGGEQY	TRBV4-1	once
ASSSSGGAGNTIY	TRBV7-2	-
ASSQLVGAGGNTIY	TRBV4-2	-
ASSYRGRVNQPQH	TRBV28	-
ASSEGVSQPQH	TRBV2	-
AIMGGQGNEQY	TRBV10-3	-
ASSEQLAGVDEQF	TRBV2	-
SVQAGGNTGELF	TRBV29-1	-
ASSLEQLNSDTQY	TRBV5-1	-
SVEAYQGSGPF	TRBV29-1	-
ASSPRGSTTNEKLF	TRBV5-5	-
ASSSQDSSNQPQH	TRBV19	-
ASGGTFYEQY	TRBV6-5	-
ASSQPGTTSYEQY	TRBV5-6	-
ASSLDSGSTGKNIQY	TRBV5-1	-
ASSIEVAGHNEQF	TRBV2	-
ASVEREGGIGF	TRBV6-5	-
ASNSLGGAGEQY	TRBV6-6	-
ASSYRTGRVINEQF	TRBV5-6	-
ASSLTSGGGTGELF	TRBV10-1	-
ASRPQEGNSNQPQH	TRBV28	once
ASSSQPSYEQY	TRBV19	-
ASSQDPGLAGDTGELF	TRBV14	-
ASSFLTATYEQY	TRBV7-9	-
SVDATGGYEQY	TRBV29-1	-
ASSLQGAGNQPQH	TRBV5-4	-
AISGRESGNEQF	TRBV10-3	once
ASSQRTGETQY	TRBV7-8	-
ASSIGQMGKLF	TRBV27	-
ASSSRERGEQY	TRBV5-1	-
ASSSPRVGRNEQF	TRBV7-9	-
ASSQGTSGIYEQY	TRBV6-4	-
SVDGGAAEAF	TRBV29-1	once
ASTLAGLGYEQY	TRBV10-2	-
ASSSQGKLHEQY	TRBV28	-
ASSQPGLAAHNEQF	TRBV4-1	-
ASSLARQGRNTIY	TRBV7-9	-
ASRALGQGNTEQY	TRBV27	-
ASRLWGGGEQY	TRBV13	-
ASSGTGASEGETQY	TRBV2	-
ASSSLYGYT	TRBV7-2	-
ASRRSGRLF	TRBV19	-